The 8 T cell receptor beta chains reported below all come from one sample, sequenced in a study of blood T cell repertoires in COVID-19. Profiling relied on immunoSEQ multiplex PCR, and the TCRdb table lists in-frame clones only, not all of them. The repertoire includes about 68,000 clones, roughly 87% of them detected once, and about 8.1% sits in the top ten. The specimen was peripheral blood. Source of these receptors: a man aged 45-65 years with active COVID-19.

The chain employs TRBV6-1 and TRBJ1-1; 8 bases match TRBD1. J gave up 5 bases and V 1 base, and 3 bases lay outside the gene matches. The CDR3 spans 14 residues. Germline V lookup: CDR1 MNHNS, CDR2 SASEGT. The CDR3 nucleotides read TGTGCCAGCAGTGAAGACAGGGGGTTTACTGAAGCTTTCTTT. It yields the protein CASSEDRGFTEAFF.

This chain joins TRBV10-3 and TRBJ2-5, with D perhaps matching TRBD1 (6 bases). Trimming took 5 bases from V and 3 from J, leaving 13 bases between them. The CDR3 runs 14 residues. Germline V lookup: CDR1 ENHRY, CDR2 SYGVKD. CDR3 residues: CAISKTGVKETQYF. CDR3 nucleotides: TGTGCCATCAGTAAGACAGGCGTCAAAGAGACCCAGTACTTC.

The rearrangement joins TRBV3-1 (or the pseudogene TRBV3-2) to TRBJ1-1, with 9 bases identical to TRBD1. Germline CDR1 and CDR2: LGHDT and YNNKEL (reference sequence). J was trimmed by 5 bases and V by 4 bases; bases with no gene match: 8. There are 15 residues in the CDR3. CDR3 sequence (DNA): TGTGCCAGCAGCCTTTATCGGGACAGGGAAACTGAAGCTTTCTTT. This translates into CASSLYRDRETEAFF.

J is TRBJ1-1 and V is TRBV7-9, with 8 bases matching TRBD1. The CDR3 is 15 amino acids. CDR1 and CDR2 from the germline V gene are SEHNR and FQNEAQ (reference sequence). V was pared by 5 bases and J by 0 bases, with 5 bases of the junction left unmatched. In DNA form, the CDR3 reads TGTGCCAGCAGCCTCGGACAGGGAGTGAACACTGAAGCTTTCTTT. Translation gives CASSLGQGVNTEAFF. Together with reference TRBV7-9 and TRBJ1-1, the CDR3 gives the full variable domain: DTGVSQNPRHKITKRGQNVTFRCDPISEHNRLYWYRQTLGQGPEFLTYFQNEAQLEKSRLLSDRFSAERPKGSFSTLEIQRTEQGDSAMYLCASSLGQGVNTEAFFGQGTRLTVV.

The V and J genes are TRBV6-5 and TRBJ2-1, with a tentative D call TRBD1 (6 bases). CDR3 size: 15 residues. V lost 11 bases, J lost 0 bases, and 17 bases lay in between. CDR1 MNHEY and CDR2 SVGAGI come from the germline V gene. The DNA for the CDR3 is TGTGCCGCCCGGACTGGACAGAGCTCCTACAATGAGCAGTTCTTC. It encodes CAARTGQSSYNEQFF.

This clone was detected only once. The CDR3 spells CASSQGSGVQETQYF. CDR3 bases: TGCGCCAGCAGCCAAGGGTCAGGGGTGCAAGAGACCCAGTACTTC. This chain joins TRBV4-1 and TRBJ2-5; possibly TRBD1 for D (6 bases). CDR3 length: 15 amino acids. Between the trimmed V and J ends, which lost 1 base and 2 bases, there was a span of 11 bases. Germline assignment: CDR1 MGHRA and CDR2 YSYEKL.

This sequence joins TRBV29-1 and TRBJ2-7; 7 bases align to TRBD1. This CDR3 has 13 residues. Trimming at V came to 0 bases and at J to 2 bases, leaving 1 base not matched to a gene. Germline CDR1 SQVTM, CDR2 ANQGSEA. The CDR3 loop is CSVEDRGTYEQYF. The DNA for the CDR3 is TGCAGCGTTGAAGACAGGGGGACCTACGAGCAGTACTTC.

V is TRBV2 and J is TRBJ1-2, with TRBD1 as a possible D gene (6 bases). The V and J ends lost 7 bases and 3 bases respectively, with 12 bases between them. The CDR3 has 13 residues. The V gene's germline CDR1 is SNHLY and CDR2 FYNNEI. The CDR3 DNA sequence: TGTGCCAGCAAGGAAGACAGGTACTATGGCTACACCTTC. This gives the protein CASKEDRYYGYTF.